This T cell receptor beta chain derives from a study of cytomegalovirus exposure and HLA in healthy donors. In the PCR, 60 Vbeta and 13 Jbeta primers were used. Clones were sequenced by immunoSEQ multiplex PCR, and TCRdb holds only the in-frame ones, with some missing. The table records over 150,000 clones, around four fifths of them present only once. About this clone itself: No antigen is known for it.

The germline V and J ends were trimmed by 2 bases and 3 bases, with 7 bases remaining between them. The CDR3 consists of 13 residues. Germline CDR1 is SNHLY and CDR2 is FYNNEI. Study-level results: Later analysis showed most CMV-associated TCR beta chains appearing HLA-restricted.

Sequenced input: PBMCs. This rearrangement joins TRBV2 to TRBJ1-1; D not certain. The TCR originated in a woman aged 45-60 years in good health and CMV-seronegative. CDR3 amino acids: CASSELSDTEAFF. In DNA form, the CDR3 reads TGTGCCAGCAGTGAATTATCGGACACTGAAGCTTTCTTT.